The entry below describes one T cell receptor beta chain. Its target antigen remains unknown. Nothing much larger sits one base from this clone, and base qualities are not available. CDR1 MNHEY and CDR2 SVGEGT were looked up in the germline V gene. Cut back by 5 bases and 0 bases, the V and J ends lie 17 bases apart. The CDR3 covers 18 residues, taking in both the cysteine and the phenylalanine. Just CDR3 DNA is preserved here, 54 bases in frame from base 1. Synthesis of TCR cDNA relied on 5'RACE template switching, a step that introduced a universal primer site along with unique molecular identifiers. cDNA synthesis was primed from both the TCR alpha and TCR beta constant segments. Libraries were amplified in two PCR steps, with sample barcodes and sequencing adapters added in the second step. Libraries were sequenced on Illumina HiSeq 2500 (2x100 bp) or NovaSeq (2x150 bp). In the source study's methods: MIGEC was used to demultiplex reads and collapse the reads into UMI consensus sequences, and MiXCR was used for V(D)J alignment. Clonotypes responding to the vaccine were identified with edgeR on replicate PBMC samples, with the criteria of FDR below 0.01 and a log2 fold change above 5 up to day 15. Each bulk clonotype received a CD4 or CD8 identity based on whether the sequenced CD4 or CD8 repertoire contained that clonotype at higher abundance. TCRdb trimmed the raw reads at Q25, called clones with MiXCR and kept productive beta chains. Rows matching on CDR3 protein sequence are summarized as one entry with the most common DNA and genes. The V and J calls were not made by the authors but by TCRdb's processing. Here the sample has 200,000 to 250,000 distinct CDR3 sequences; 6.9% occur a single time. The ten largest clones capture approximately 0.84% of the sample.

This specimen's treatment or condition label, interpreted: live attenuated yellow fever vaccine strain. PBMCs were isolated from peripheral blood using a standard Ficoll-Paque protocol. Dynabeads CD4 and CD8 positive selection kits were used to isolate CD4 and CD8 T-cell fractions. RNA was extracted with TriZol from bulk PBMCs, CD4 and CD8 fractions, and dextramer-positive and dextramer-negative fractions. The data were obtained in a study of T cells after yellow fever vaccination (dated by TCRdb to 2018 to 2020). For the study in its entirety: The SMART-Seq v4 Ultra Low Input RNA kit was used to prepare libraries from fractions with low cell numbers. Blood samples were taken at several timepoints before and after primary and secondary immunization, and bulk PBMC replicates and cell subsets were isolated. Two healthy male donors, one aged 18 to 30 and one aged 30 to 40 years, made up the cohort. To follow T-cell clones before and after primary and booster YFV17D yellow fever vaccination, bulk TCR alpha and beta repertoires were sequenced over time. The investigation overall reported the following: A small share of clonotypes was detected in both CD4 and CD8 compartments, with the overlap likely arising from convergent recombination. Most clones expanded after primary vaccination (approximately 95% of CD4 and 88% of CD8) were re-detected after the booster, suggesting that broad memory maintenance occurred. Only two donors were included in the study, so the extent to which the findings can be generalized is limited. Computational filtering was needed because FACS-sorted repertoires could contain abundant contaminating clonotypes from the bulk population. The secondary T-cell response was found to be weaker but faster than the primary response, with a peak reached on day 5 rather than on day 15.

The source is a man aged 25 to 45 who received the YFV17D yellow fever vaccine. In this chain, TRBV6-2 or TRBV6-3 is recombined with TRBJ2-6; no D gene is confidently identified. This specimen was CD4+ T cells sorted from PBMCs, taken 15 days after the yellow fever booster vaccination. Here is the DNA: TGTGCCAGCAGTCAACCTCCCAAGCTGTCCTCTGGGGCCAACGTCCTGACTTTC. This encodes CASSQPPKLSSGANVLTF.